Presented here are 18 T cell receptor beta chains from one specimen sequenced in a study of T cells after yellow fever vaccination. TCRdb independently ran MiXCR on the 5' RACE reads; one entry per CDR3 protein. Among 250,000 or so distinct CDR3 sequences, roughly 4% were seen once, and the ten largest hold around 20%. The sequences come from PBMCs, collected 15 days after the yellow fever booster vaccination. The receptors originated from a man aged 18 to 30 who received the YFV17D yellow fever vaccine.

The table lists this clonotype with many counts. The chain joins TRBV10-3 to TRBJ1-5; D is unresolved. Trimming stripped 1 base from V and 4 bases from J, with 17 bases between. The CDR3 loop spans 17 amino acids. Germline V gives CDR1 ENHRY, CDR2 SYGVKD. CDR3 region: CAISEFITTGPNQPQHF. CDR3 DNA sequence: TGTGCCATCAGTGAGTTTATCACCACGGGTCCTAATCAGCCCCAGCATTTT.

Ten or more counts support this clonotype. The genes are TRBV5-1 and TRBJ1-1; D possibly corresponds to TRBD1 (6 bases). Germline V gene sequence: CDR1 SGHRS, CDR2 YFSETQ. The CDR3 consists of 16 residues. The V and J ends lost 1 base and 0 bases respectively, with 13 bases between them. CDR3 DNA sequence: TGCGCCAGCAGCTTGTCTTCGGGGGGGCTGAACACTGAAGCTTTCTTT. It yields the protein CASSLSSGGLNTEAFF.

This clonotype has ten or more counts. The gene calls are TRBV7-2 and TRBJ2-3; 7 bases map to TRBD2. Per the germline V gene, CDR1 is SGHTA and CDR2 is FQGNSA. This CDR3 has 15 amino acids. V shed 0 bases and J 2 bases; nucleotides not matched to a gene: 2. CDR3 nucleotides: TGTGCCAGCAGCTTAGCGGGGACTACCACAGATACGCAGTATTTT. Residues: CASSLAGTTTDTQYF.

This clonotype was recorded many times. The rearrangement links TRBV20-1 to TRBJ2-3; 10 nucleotides agree with TRBD2. CDR1 and CDR2 from the germline V gene are DFQATT and SNEGSKA (reference sequence). The CDR3 has 14 residues. Trimming took 6 bases from V and 4 from J; bases not matched to a gene: 7. The CDR3 loop is CSAESSGGADTQYF. The CDR3 nucleotides are TGCAGTGCCGAGTCTAGCGGGGGCGCAGATACGCAGTATTTT.

Ten or more counts support this clonotype. The chain couples TRBV5-4 to TRBJ2-1, with D hard to call. The CDR3 contains 14 residues. Germline V gives CDR1 SGHNT, CDR2 YYREEE (reference sequence). V lost 0 bases and J lost 0, with 4 bases in between. This CDR3 is CASSLEDSYNEQFF. The CDR3 DNA reads TGTGCCAGCAGCTTGGAGGACTCCTACAATGAGCAGTTCTTC.

This clonotype appeared many times. The genes are TRBV27 and TRBJ2-5; D possibly corresponds to TRBD1 (6 bases). V was cut by 2 bases and J by 2 bases, with 9 bases left in between. Germline lookup yields CDR1 MNHEY and CDR2 SMNVEV (reference sequence). The CDR3 totals 14 residues. The DNA for the CDR3 is TGTGCCAGCAGTTTAGGGACAAGACAAGAGACCCAGTACTTC. This sequence encodes CASSLGTRQETQYF.

The V call is TRBV4-1, the J call TRBJ1-5, with a weak D call TRBD1 (6 bases). Germline loops: CDR1 MGHRA, CDR2 YSYEKL. Trimming took off 3 bases at V and 4 bases at J, with 13 bases between the two ends. The CDR3 runs to 15 residues. DNA for the CDR3: TGCGCCAGCAGCCAGGGGGCCAGCGCTAATCAGCCCCAGCATTTT. Translating it yields CASSQGASANQPQHF.

This clonotype was seen ten or more times. V usage is TRBV5-4 and J usage is TRBJ2-1, with D perhaps TRBD1 or TRBD2 (6 bases each). V was clipped by 4 bases and J by 7 bases, with 21 bases between them. The CDR3 length is 16 residues. Germline V gives CDR1 SGHNT, CDR2 YYREEE (reference sequence). CDR3 sequence: CASSVPGGRIGNEQFF. The DNA of the CDR3 is TGTGCCAGCAGCGTCCCCGGGGGCAGGATAGGAAATGAGCAGTTCTTC.

In its sample, this clonotype was seen many times. The chain recombines TRBV5-6 with TRBJ2-4; perhaps TRBD2 as D (6 bases). V was trimmed by 4 bases and J by 6 bases, leaving 14 bases between them. Germline V lookup: CDR1 SGHDT, CDR2 YYEEEE. This CDR3 is built from 14 residues. The CDR3 nucleotides read TGTGCCAGCAGCCCATGGGGGGTTACAAACATTCAGTACTTC. This encodes CASSPWGVTNIQYF.

This clonotype showed up many times. The V and J genes are TRBV7-3 and TRBJ2-3; 7 nucleotides agree with TRBD1. Germline V CDR1 and CDR2: SGHTA, FQGTGA. The CDR3 has 15 residues. Trimming removed 2 bases from V and 1 base from J; junction bases left unmatched: 3. In nucleotides, the CDR3 is TGTGCCAGCAGCTTACAAGGGACAGGCACAGATACGCAGTATTTT. Encoded protein: CASSLQGTGTDTQYF.

This clonotype was observed many times. The chain recombines TRBV11-2 with TRBJ1-1, with D maybe TRBD1 (5 bases). Germline CDR1 and CDR2: SGHAT and FQNNGV. The CDR3 totals 10 residues. Trimming cost V 4 bases and J 8 bases, with 5 bases left between them. CDR3 sequence: CASSSGEAFF. The CDR3 DNA is TGTGCCAGCAGCTCAGGGGAAGCTTTCTTT.

In its sample, this clonotype was seen many times. The chain is built from TRBV12-3 or TRBV12-4 and TRBJ2-7; TRBD1 matches 10 bases. Trimming removed 5 bases from V and 1 base from J; junction bases left unmatched: 5. The CDR3 runs to 15 residues. The CDR3 loop reads CASSRRTGGSYEQYF. CDR3 nucleotides: TGTGCCAGCAGTCGAAGGACAGGGGGGTCCTACGAGCAGTACTTC.

This clonotype has ten or more counts. The J gene is TRBJ2-1, the V gene TRBV4-3, with 13 bases lining up with TRBD2. The CDR3 contains 17 residues. V was pared by 4 bases and J by 2 bases, with 5 bases of the junction left unmatched. Germline CDR1 and CDR2: LGHNA and YSLEER. CDR3 region: CASSLELAGGPYNEQFF. In DNA, the CDR3 is TGCGCCAGCAGCCTCGAACTAGCGGGGGGGCCCTACAATGAGCAGTTCTTC.

The sample holds many counts of this clonotype. The gene calls are TRBV20-1 and TRBJ1-1; 9 positions agree with TRBD1. This CDR3 contains 14 residues. Germline CDR1 is DFQATT and CDR2 is SNEGSKA (reference sequence). V dropped 4 bases and J dropped 4; count of bases not matched to a gene: 7. The DNA for the CDR3 is TGCAGTGCTACCCCGGGACAGGGAGGCACTGAAGCTTTCTTT. It translates to CSATPGQGGTEAFF.

This clonotype was observed at least ten times. The CDR3 loop reads CAISSGDRGITDTQYF. The CDR3 bases are TGTGCCATCAGCTCCGGGGACAGGGGCATCACAGATACGCAGTATTTT. The chain employs TRBV10-3 and TRBJ2-3, with 10 bases that match TRBD1. CDR1 and CDR2 from the germline V gene are ENHRY and SYGVKD. J gave up 2 bases and V 6 bases, and 8 bases lay outside the gene matches. This CDR3 has 16 residues.

This clonotype was seen ten or more times. The gene calls are TRBV3-1 and TRBJ2-3; 9 positions match TRBD2. V dropped 1 base and J dropped 2; count of bases not matched to a gene: 13. The germline V gene has CDR1 LGHDT and CDR2 YNNKEL (reference sequence). The CDR3 is made up of 19 amino acids. DNA for the CDR3: TGTGCCAGCAGCCAAGTTGGTAGCGGGGGTAGAGGGGACACAGATACGCAGTATTTT. It specifies CASSQVGSGGRGDTDTQYF.

This clonotype was counted ten times or more. The V gene is TRBV20-1, the J gene TRBJ1-2; the D gene is possibly TRBD1 (5 bases). V was cut by 0 bases and J by 8 bases, with 16 bases left in between. From germline, CDR1 is DFQATT and CDR2 SNEGSKA (reference sequence). This CDR3 region has 14 residues. The CDR3 region is CSARDGAALAGYTF. CDR3 in DNA: TGCAGTGCTAGAGATGGGGCTGCTCTAGCCGGCTACACCTTC.

This clonotype was counted at least ten times. This rearrangement joins TRBV6-1 to TRBJ1-3; D remains unclear. CDR3 length equals 21 residues. V lost 4 bases and J 0 bases, leaving 28 bases between the germline ends. Looked up from germline, CDR1 is MNHNS and CDR2 is SASEGT. CDR3 in DNA: TGTGCCAGCAGTGTTTTTAGCGGGCGACCCTCGTGGGAGATCTCTGGAAACACCATATATTTT. Protein: CASSVFSGRPSWEISGNTIYF.